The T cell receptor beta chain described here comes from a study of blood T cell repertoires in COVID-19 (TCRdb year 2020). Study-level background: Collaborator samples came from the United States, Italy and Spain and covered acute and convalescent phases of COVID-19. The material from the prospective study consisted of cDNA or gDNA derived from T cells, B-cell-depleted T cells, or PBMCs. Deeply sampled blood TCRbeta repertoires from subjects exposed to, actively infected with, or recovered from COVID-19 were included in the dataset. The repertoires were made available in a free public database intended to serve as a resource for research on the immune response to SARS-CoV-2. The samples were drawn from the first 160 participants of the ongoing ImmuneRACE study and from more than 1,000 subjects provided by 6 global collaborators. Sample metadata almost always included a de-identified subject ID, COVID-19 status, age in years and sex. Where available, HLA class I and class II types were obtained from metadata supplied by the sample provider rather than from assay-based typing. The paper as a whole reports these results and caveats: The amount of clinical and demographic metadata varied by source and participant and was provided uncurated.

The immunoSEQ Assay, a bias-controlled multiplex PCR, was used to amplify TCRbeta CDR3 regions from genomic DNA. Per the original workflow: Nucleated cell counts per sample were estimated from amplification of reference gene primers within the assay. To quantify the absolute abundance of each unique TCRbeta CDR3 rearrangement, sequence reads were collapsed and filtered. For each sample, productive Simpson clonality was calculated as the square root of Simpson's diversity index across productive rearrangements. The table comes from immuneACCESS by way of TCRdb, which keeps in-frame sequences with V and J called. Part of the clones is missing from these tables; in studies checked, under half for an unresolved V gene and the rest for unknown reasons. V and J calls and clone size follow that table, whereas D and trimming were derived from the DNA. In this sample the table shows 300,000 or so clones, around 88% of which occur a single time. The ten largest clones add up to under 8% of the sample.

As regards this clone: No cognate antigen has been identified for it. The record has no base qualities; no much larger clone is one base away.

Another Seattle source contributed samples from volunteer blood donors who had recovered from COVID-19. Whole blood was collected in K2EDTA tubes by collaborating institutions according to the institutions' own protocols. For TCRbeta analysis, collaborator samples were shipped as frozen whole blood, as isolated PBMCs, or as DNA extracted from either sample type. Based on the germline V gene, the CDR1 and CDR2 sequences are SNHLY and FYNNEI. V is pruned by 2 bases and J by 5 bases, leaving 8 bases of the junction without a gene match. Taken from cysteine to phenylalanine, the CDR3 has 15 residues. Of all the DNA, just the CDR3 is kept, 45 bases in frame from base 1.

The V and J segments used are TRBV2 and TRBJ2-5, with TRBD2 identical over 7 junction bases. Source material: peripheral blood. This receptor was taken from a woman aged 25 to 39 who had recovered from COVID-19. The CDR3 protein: CASSESPGTTETQYF. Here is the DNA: TGTGCCAGCAGTGAATCCCCCGGGACTACCGAGACCCAGTACTTC.